This T cell receptor (beta chain) stems from a study of shared clonotypes between healthy human individuals. Points from the study as a whole: Memory subsets had estimated richness that was generally smaller than that of naive subsets. Clonotypes not shared had lower generation probabilities than those common to all four donors.

This CDR3 contains 18 residues. To note about this clone: Its antigen is still unknown.

The protocol was immunoSEQ multiplex PCR, while the TCRdb copy is restricted to in-frame clones and leaves out a portion. The repertoire includes about 110,000 clones, around 68% of them detected once, and approximately 25% sits in the top ten. The TCR originated in a woman aged 30 to 39 in good health. Sequencing used memory CD8+ T cells sorted from blood. This sample's subset: CD45RO+ cells pooled with CCR7-negative TemRA cells. The chain carries TRBV1 and TRBJ2-7; the table's D call TRBD2 went unverified against the DNA. TRBV1 is marked as a pseudogene. CDR3 bases: TGCACCAGCAGCCCCCGGACTAGCGGGAGGGCCTTTTACTACGAGCAGTACTTC. This sequence encodes CTSSPRTSGRAFYYEQYF.